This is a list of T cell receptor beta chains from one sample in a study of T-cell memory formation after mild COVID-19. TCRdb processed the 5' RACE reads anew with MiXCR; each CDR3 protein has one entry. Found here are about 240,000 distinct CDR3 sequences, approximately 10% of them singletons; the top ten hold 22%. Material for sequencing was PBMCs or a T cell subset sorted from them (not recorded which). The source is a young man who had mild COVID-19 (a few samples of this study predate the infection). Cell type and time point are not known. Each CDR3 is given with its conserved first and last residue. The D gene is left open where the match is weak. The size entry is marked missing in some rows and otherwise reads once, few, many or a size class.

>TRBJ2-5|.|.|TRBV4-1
CASSQGPRGQGQETQYF
TGCGCCAGCAGCCAAGGGCCTAGGGGCCAGGGCCAAGAGACCCAGTACTTC
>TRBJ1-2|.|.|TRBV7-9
CASSSSRDDRTYYGYTF
TGTGCCAGCAGCTCTAGTCGAGACGACAGGACTTACTATGGCTACACCTTC
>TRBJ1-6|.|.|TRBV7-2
CASTQDPAPMYSPLHF
TGTGCCAGCACGCAGGATCCCGCCCCCATGTATTCACCCCTCCACTTT
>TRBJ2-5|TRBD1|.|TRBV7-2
CASSPKTGEETQYF
TGTGCCAGCAGCCCGAAGACAGGGGAAGAGACCCAGTACTTC
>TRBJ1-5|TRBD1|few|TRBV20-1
CSAKGQGARNQPQHF
TGCAGTGCTAAGGGACAGGGGGCTCGTAATCAGCCCCAGCATTTT
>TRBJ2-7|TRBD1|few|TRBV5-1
CASRAGGYEQYF
TGCGCCAGCAGGGCAGGGGGCTACGAGCAGTACTTC
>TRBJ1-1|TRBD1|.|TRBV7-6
CASSLGQQAFF
TGTGCCAGCAGCTTGGGACAGCAAGCTTTCTTT
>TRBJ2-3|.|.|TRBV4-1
CASRIRDRRTDTQYF
TGCGCCAGCAGAATCAGGGACCGGAGGACAGATACGCAGTATTTT
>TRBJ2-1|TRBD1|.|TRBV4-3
CASSQDTWTGNNEQFF
TGCGCCAGCAGCCAAGATACCTGGACAGGGAACAATGAGCAGTTCTTC
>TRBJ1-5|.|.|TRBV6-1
CASTGERGLNSNQPQHF
TGTGCCAGTACCGGGGAGAGGGGGTTGAACAGCAATCAGCCCCAGCATTTT
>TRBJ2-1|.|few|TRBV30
CAWSVGPGEQFF
TGTGCCTGGAGTGTGGGCCCGGGTGAGCAGTTCTTC
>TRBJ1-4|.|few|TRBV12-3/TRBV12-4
CASSSRATNEKLFF
TGTGCCAGCAGTTCCAGGGCAACTAATGAAAAACTGTTTTTT
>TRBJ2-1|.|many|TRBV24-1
CATSDSSARYNEQFF
TGTGCCACCAGTGATAGTAGCGCTCGGTACAATGAGCAGTTCTTC
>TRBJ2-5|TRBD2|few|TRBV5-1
CASSGTSGGVKTQYF
TGCGCCAGCAGCGGGACTAGCGGGGGGGTTAAGACCCAGTACTTC
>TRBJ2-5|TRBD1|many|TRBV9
CASSPRDREETQYF
TGTGCCAGCAGCCCCCGGGACAGGGAGGAGACCCAGTACTTC
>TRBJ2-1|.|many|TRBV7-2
CASSSGGRNEQFF
TGTGCCAGCAGCTCCGGGGGCCGGAATGAGCAGTTCTTC
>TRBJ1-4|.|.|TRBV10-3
CAISESRSGRGEKLFF
TGTGCCATCAGTGAGTCCAGGTCCGGAAGGGGTGAAAAACTGTTTTTT
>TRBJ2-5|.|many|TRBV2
CASSDWVGEQETQYF
TGTGCCAGCAGTGATTGGGTAGGGGAGCAAGAGACCCAGTACTTC
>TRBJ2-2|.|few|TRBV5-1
CASSPGLPRTGELFF
TGCGCCAGCAGCCCGGGCCTACCAAGGACCGGGGAGCTGTTTTTT
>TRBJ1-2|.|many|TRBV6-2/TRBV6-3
CASRTGYGYTF
TGTGCCAGCAGGACCGGCTATGGCTACACCTTC
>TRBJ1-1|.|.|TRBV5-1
CASSLADSRGYTEAFF
TGCGCCAGCAGCTTGGCCGATAGCAGGGGATACACTGAAGCTTTCTTT
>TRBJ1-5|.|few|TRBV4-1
CASSPWDTFNQPQHF
TGCGCCAGCAGCCCCTGGGACACCTTCAATCAGCCCCAGCATTTT
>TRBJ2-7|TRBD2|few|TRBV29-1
CSVEDKSGGLYEQYF
TGCAGCGTTGAAGATAAGAGCGGGGGCTTGTACGAGCAGTACTTC
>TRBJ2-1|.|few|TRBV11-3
CASSLAGLPNEQFF
TGTGCCAGCAGCTTAGCGGGTCTCCCCAATGAGCAGTTCTTC
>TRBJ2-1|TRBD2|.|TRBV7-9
CASSLGGGAWASEQFF
TGTGCCAGCAGCTTAGGCGGGGGGGCTTGGGCGAGTGAGCAGTTCTTC
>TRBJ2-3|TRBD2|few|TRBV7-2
CASSRTLAASTDTQYF
TGTGCCAGCAGTCGAACTCTAGCGGCTAGCACAGATACGCAGTATTTT
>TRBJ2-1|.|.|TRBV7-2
CASSLSWTVQGNEQFF
TGTGCCAGCAGCTTATCCTGGACAGTTCAGGGCAATGAGCAGTTCTTC
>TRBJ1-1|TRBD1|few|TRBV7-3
CASSFPGTEAPTMNTEAFF
TGTGCCAGCAGCTTCCCCGGGACAGAGGCTCCCACTATGAACACTGAAGCTTTCTTT
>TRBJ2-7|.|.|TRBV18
CASSPETGSRYEQYF
TGTGCCAGCTCACCAGAAACAGGGAGTCGGTACGAGCAGTACTTC
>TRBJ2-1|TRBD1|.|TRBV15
CATSLGDRDYNEQFF
TGTGCCACCAGCTTAGGGGACAGGGATTACAATGAGCAGTTCTTC
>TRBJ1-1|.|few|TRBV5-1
CASSFHGENTEAFF
TGCGCCAGCAGCTTCCACGGAGAGAACACTGAAGCTTTCTTT
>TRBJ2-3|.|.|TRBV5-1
CASSLAVLGARGDTQYF
TGCGCCAGCAGCTTGGCCGTGTTGGGGGCCCGGGGAGATACGCAGTATTTT
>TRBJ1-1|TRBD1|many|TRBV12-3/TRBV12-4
CASSFRDRGPLGAFF
TGTGCCAGCAGTTTCAGGGACAGGGGGCCCCTCGGAGCTTTCTTT
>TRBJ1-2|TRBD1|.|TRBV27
CASSQTGDGYTF
TGTGCCAGCAGTCAGACAGGGGATGGCTACACCTTC
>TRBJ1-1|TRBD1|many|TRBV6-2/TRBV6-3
CASSIRPQGSINTEAFF
TGTGCCAGCAGTATCCGACCACAGGGGTCTATTAACACTGAAGCTTTCTTT
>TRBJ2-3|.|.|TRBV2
CASSEDRGRPTDTQYF
TGTGCCAGCAGTGAAGATCGGGGACGCCCCACAGATACGCAGTATTTT
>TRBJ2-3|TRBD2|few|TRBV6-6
CASSHTGGSGGAGTDTQYF
TGTGCCAGCAGTCATACCGGGGGGAGCGGGGGGGCCGGAACAGATACGCAGTATTTT
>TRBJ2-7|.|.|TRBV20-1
CSARGQRISYEQYF
TGCAGTGCTAGAGGACAGCGAATCTCCTACGAGCAGTACTTC
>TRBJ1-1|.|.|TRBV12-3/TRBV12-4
CASSLGTRSTEAFF
TGTGCCAGCAGTTTAGGGACAAGGAGCACTGAAGCTTTCTTT
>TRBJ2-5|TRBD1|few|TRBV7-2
CASSWTTGSAQYF
TGTGCCAGCAGCTGGACGACAGGGTCGGCCCAGTACTTC
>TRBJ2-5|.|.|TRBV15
CATTDGLGETQYF
TGTGCCACCACGGACGGTTTAGGAGAGACCCAGTACTTC
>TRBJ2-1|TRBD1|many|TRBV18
CASSIQDRAKGNEQFF
TGTGCCAGCTCAATCCAGGACAGGGCCAAAGGCAATGAGCAGTTCTTC
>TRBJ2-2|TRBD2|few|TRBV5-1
CASSPRPRGGRELFF
TGCGCCAGCAGCCCCCGTCCGCGGGGGGGCCGGGAGCTGTTTTTT